This T cell receptor beta chain is from a study of blood T cell repertoires in COVID-19 (dated by TCRdb to 2018 to 2021). As for the study more broadly: The collaborator samples originated in the United States, Italy and Spain and spanned the acute and convalescent phases of COVID-19. The material from the prospective study consisted of cDNA or gDNA derived from T cells, B-cell-depleted T cells, or PBMCs. The dataset comprised deeply sampled blood TCRbeta repertoires from subjects exposed to, actively infected with, or recovered from COVID-19. A freely available public database, intended as a resource for researchers studying the immune response to SARS-CoV-2, is where the repertoires were released. Samples came from the ongoing ImmuneRACE study (first 160 participants) plus 1,254 subjects from 6 global collaborators. The sample metadata nearly always contained a de-identified subject ID, COVID-19 status, age in years and sex. HLA class I and class II types, where available, came from metadata supplied by the sample provider rather than from assay-based typing.

On the study overall, not on this receptor specifically: The quantity of clinical and demographic metadata differed by source and by participant and was supplied without curation.

Collaborating institutions collected whole blood in K2EDTA tubes following their own protocols. For TCRbeta analysis, collaborators shipped samples in one of three forms: frozen whole blood, isolated PBMCs, or DNA extracted from either of those sample types. TCRbeta CDR3 regions were amplified from genomic DNA using the immunoSEQ Assay, a bias-controlled multiplex PCR. As for the original processing: Nucleated cell counts per sample were estimated from amplification of reference gene primers within the assay. Sequence reads were collapsed and filtered to measure the absolute abundance of every unique TCRbeta CDR3 rearrangement. For each sample, productive Simpson clonality was calculated by taking the square root of Simpson's diversity index across productive rearrangements. Drawn from immuneACCESS, this table holds only the in-frame rearrangements with V and J called that TCRdb kept. Clones are partly lost; checked studies trace under half to an unresolved V gene and leave the rest unexplained. V, J and clone size derive from that table, while D and trimming were established from the DNA sequence. The sample has over 150,000 clones on record, approximately 87% of them singletons. About 20% of the sample is taken by the ten largest.

As concerns this clone: Its cognate antigen has yet to be identified. Base-call qualities are not available, and no considerably larger clone is one nucleotide away.

This TCR derives from a man in his 70s with active or convalescent COVID-19. The sequenced sample consisted of peripheral blood.

CDR3 reads: CSVLTGTATLGGYTF. The nucleotides are TGCAGCGTTCTGACAGGGACCGCGACCTTAGGGGGCTACACCTTC. Here the chain combines TRBV29-1 and TRBJ1-2, with 7 central nucleotides matching TRBD1. Relative to germline, V is missing 5 bases and J is missing 8 bases, with 17 bases of the junction outside any gene match. From the germline V gene, CDR1 is SQVTM and CDR2 is ANQGSEA. Spanning cysteine to phenylalanine, the CDR3 consists of 15 amino acids. This entry keeps only the CDR3 DNA: 45 bases, framed from base 1.